These T cell receptor beta chains were read from a single sample in a study of blood T cells in healthy people across ages. MiXCR was run by TCRdb on the 5' RACE reads, yielding one entry per CDR3 protein. Found here are approximately 800,000 distinct CDR3 sequences, approximately 53% of them singletons; the top ten hold 25% to 30%. The sequenced material came from blood. These receptors originate from a man aged 40-50 years in good health. Both conserved end residues are part of each CDR3. The order of the fields is D gene, J gene, clone size, V gene, CDR3 DNA, CDR3 protein. D genes are given only for firm matches. Some rows have no size entry. The others give once, few or many, or a class for an expanded clone.

TRBD2 TRBJ2-7 NA TRBV6-1 TGTGCCAGCAGTGAGACTAGCGAGAGCTCCTACGAGCAGTACTTC CASSETSESSYEQYF
NA TRBJ1-2 NA TRBV4-3 TGCGCCAGCAGCCAAGGCGTGGGGTTTGGTGGCTACACCTTC CASSQGVGFGGYTF
TRBD1 TRBJ2-5 NA TRBV6-6 TGTGCCAGCAGTTCCCCCGGACAGGACCCTTCAGAGACCCAGTACTTC CASSSPGQDPSETQYF
TRBD1 TRBJ2-3 NA TRBV28 TGTGCCAGCAGTTTACCCGACAGGGGGGAGGATACGCAGTATTTT CASSLPDRGEDTQYF
NA TRBJ2-1 NA TRBV6-6 TGTGCCAGCAGCCCAACCCTGGGGGAGACCCAGTTCTTC CASSPTLGETQFF
NA TRBJ2-1 NA TRBV6-1 TGTGCCAGCAGTGAAGACAGGGAACACTACAATGAGCAGTTCTTC CASSEDREHYNEQFF
TRBD1 TRBJ2-7 once TRBV2 TGTGCCAGCAGTCTGAAGCAACCACGGGACAGTAGCTCCTACGAGCAGTACTTC CASSLKQPRDSSSYEQYF
TRBD2 TRBJ2-5 NA TRBV4-2 TGTGCCAGCAGCCAAGGGGTATTGGGTAGCGGGCCTTCGTACTTC CASSQGVLGSGPSYF
TRBD1 TRBJ2-3 NA TRBV25-1 TGTGCCAGCAGTGAAGCAGACAGGGCAACAGATACGCAGTATTTT CASSEADRATDTQYF
TRBD2 TRBJ2-1 NA TRBV25-1 TGTGCCAGCAGTGAACCTCTAGCGGGTTTCAATGAGCAGTTCTTC CASSEPLAGFNEQFF
TRBD2 TRBJ2-7 NA TRBV27 TGTGCCAGCAGTTCCCCTAGCGGGCCAGGGCGCGAGCAGTACTTC CASSSPSGPGREQYF
NA TRBJ2-3 NA TRBV5-1 TGCGCCAGCAGCTCTCTGGACAGTCTCACAGATACGCAGTATTTT CASSSLDSLTDTQYF
NA TRBJ2-5 NA TRBV15 TGTGCCACCAGCTCTTCCCGGGACATCGTTCAAGAGACCCAGTACTTC CATSSSRDIVQETQYF
NA TRBJ1-5 NA TRBV20-1 TGCAGTGCTAGAGAAGCAGGGAATAGCAATCAGCCCCAGCATTTT CSAREAGNSNQPQHF
TRBD2 TRBJ2-4 NA TRBV7-2 TGTGCCAGCAGCTCGTACCATAGCGGGAGGATGTCCAAAAACATTCAGTACTTC CASSSYHSGRMSKNIQYF
NA TRBJ1-5 NA TRBV11-2 TGTGCCAGCAGCTTAGGGCAGGGATTCAATCAGCCCCAGCATTTT CASSLGQGFNQPQHF
TRBD1 TRBJ2-3 NA TRBV24-1 TGTGCCACCAGTGAATCGACAGGGAGCCGCACAGATACGCAGTATTTT CATSESTGSRTDTQYF
TRBD1 TRBJ1-1 once TRBV20-1 TGCAGTGTTGCGACAGGGCTGAACACTGAAGCTTTCTTT CSVATGLNTEAFF
TRBD1 TRBJ1-5 NA TRBV6-5 TGTGCCAGCAGTTCCGGGACAGGGGGCGCAGGTGGTCAGCCCCAGCATTTT CASSSGTGGAGGQPQHF
NA TRBJ2-2 NA TRBV20-1 TGCAGTGTCGTAAATTCGAACACCGGGGAGCTGTTTTTT CSVVNSNTGELFF
TRBD1 TRBJ2-3 NA TRBV29-1 TGCAGCGCCGAGGGGGCTGGGGATTATGAGCACGATACGCAGTATTTT CSAEGAGDYEHDTQYF
NA TRBJ2-3 NA TRBV4-2 TGTGCCAGCAGCCAAGCATCCCAACCCCAGGATACGCAGTATTTT CASSQASQPQDTQYF
TRBD2 TRBJ2-3 few TRBV5-1 TGCGCCAGCAGCGGGTCAAGCGGGGCCCGCACAGATACGCAGTATTTT CASSGSSGARTDTQYF
NA TRBJ2-1 NA TRBV29-1 TGCAGCGTTGCCCGACGTCTAGCTCTGGGCGATGAGCAGTTCTTC CSVARRLALGDEQFF
NA TRBJ1-4 few TRBV20-1 TGCAGTGCTCCGGGACAAGCTAATGAAAAACTGTTTTTT CSAPGQANEKLFF
TRBD1 TRBJ2-7 few TRBV29-1 TGCAGCGTCAGGGACAGCGCCTACGAGCAGTACTTC CSVRDSAYEQYF
NA TRBJ2-3 NA TRBV21-1 TGTGCCAGCAGCTGGGGGACTAGCGGGAGGGGTGATACGCAGTATTTT CASSWGTSGRGDTQYF
TRBD2 TRBJ2-1 many TRBV29-1 TGCAGCGTGTACGAGCGGGAGGGCTACAATGAGCAGTTCTTC CSVYEREGYNEQFF
NA TRBJ2-1 NA TRBV9 TGTGCCAGCAGCCGAAGGGGACTTGCGATAGTTACCGGAGAGGATGAGCAGTTCTTC CASSRRGLAIVTGEDEQFF
TRBD1 TRBJ1-1 few TRBV20-1 TGCAGTGCTAGGAATGGGGACAGGATGAACACTGAAGCTTTCTTT CSARNGDRMNTEAFF
TRBD2 TRBJ2-5 NA TRBV28 TGTGCCAGCAGTCTTCCGTTAGCGGGAGCCGGCTACAATGAGCAGTACTTC CASSLPLAGAGYNEQYF
NA TRBJ2-1 few TRBV28 TGTGCCAGCAGAAAGCCCAGGGGGAAAGGAGGGGAGCAGTTCTTC CASRKPRGKGGEQFF
NA TRBJ2-3 NA TRBV13 TGTGCCAGCAGCTTAGTTGGTGGTCTACCGAGAAATACGCAGTATTTT CASSLVGGLPRNTQYF
NA TRBJ2-6 few TRBV29-1 TGCAGCGTTGATTGGGGAGGGGGCGTCCTGACTTTC CSVDWGGGVLTF
NA TRBJ2-1 NA TRBV4-3 TGCGCCAGCAGCCAAAGTCGTAGCGCTAACTACAATGAGCAGTTCTTC CASSQSRSANYNEQFF
TRBD2 TRBJ2-1 NA TRBV20-1 TGCAGTGCTCCCTTGGGCGGGAGAACCAATGAGCAGTTCTTC CSAPLGGRTNEQFF
NA TRBJ2-6 few TRBV20-1 TGCAGTGCTAGAGAGGCTGGGGCCAACGTCCTGACTTTC CSAREAGANVLTF
TRBD2 TRBJ2-1 NA TRBV28 TGTGCCAGCAGTTTATTCCCCGGAACTAGCGGGAGCAATGAGCAGTTCTTC CASSLFPGTSGSNEQFF
NA TRBJ2-5 few TRBV3-1 TGTGCCAGCAGCCAATCTAACCAAGAGACCCAGTACTTC CASSQSNQETQYF
TRBD1 TRBJ2-4 NA TRBV7-9 TGTGCCAGCAGCGAGGGACAGGGGAAAGAAAACATTCAGTACTTC CASSEGQGKENIQYF
TRBD1 TRBJ2-7 NA TRBV7-6 TGTGCCAGCAGCTTAGAGTGGGACAGGAGATACTACGAGCAGTACTTC CASSLEWDRRYYEQYF
TRBD1 TRBJ2-7 NA TRBV6-4 TGTGCCAGCATTGAGGACAGGGACTCCTACGAGCAGTACTTC CASIEDRDSYEQYF
TRBD1 TRBJ2-3 few TRBV6-5 TGTGCCAGCAGTTACTGGGGACAGGGGACAGATACGCAGTATTTT CASSYWGQGTDTQYF
TRBD2 TRBJ2-1 NA TRBV28 TGTGCCAGCAGTTTACTGGGGACTAGCGGGCAACAAGAGACCCAGTTCTTC CASSLLGTSGQQETQFF